The rows below give T cell receptor beta chains drawn from one sample of a study of T-cell memory formation after mild COVID-19. MiXCR was run by TCRdb on the 5' RACE reads, yielding one entry per CDR3 protein. The sample lists about 430,000 distinct CDR3 sequences; roughly 24% were seen once. Material: PBMCs or a T cell subset sorted from them (not recorded which). These receptors were obtained from an adult woman who had mild COVID-19 (a few samples of this study predate the infection). Cell type and time point are not known. Each CDR3 is given with its conserved first and last residue. D genes are given only for firm matches. The size entry is marked missing in some rows and otherwise reads once, few, many or a size class.

clone_size,v_call,d_call,j_call,cdr3_nt,cdr3_aa
-,TRBV2,TRBD2,TRBJ2-2,TGTGCCAGCAACCCTGTCGGCGGGAGGGGCGGGGAGCTGTTTTTT,CASNPVGGRGGELFF
-,TRBV6-2/TRBV6-3,-,TRBJ1-1,TGTGCCAGCAGGTCTAGCCCTGAAGCTTTCTTT,CASRSSPEAFF
-,TRBV15,-,TRBJ1-4,TGTGCCACCAGCAGAGTTTCAACAGATGAAAAACTGTTTTTT,CATSRVSTDEKLFF
-,TRBV6-6,TRBD2,TRBJ2-5,TGTGCCAGCAGTTACGGGCGGGAGGCCCCAGGGGAGACCCAGTACTTC,CASSYGREAPGETQYF
-,TRBV6-7,-,TRBJ2-5,TGTGTTGGCCGAACTGAGACCCAGTACTTC,CVGRTETQYF
-,TRBV20-1,TRBD2,TRBJ2-3,TGCAGTGCTAGAAGGCTAGCGGGAGCGGATACGCAGTATTTT,CSARRLAGADTQYF
once,TRBV20-1,-,TRBJ2-5,TGCAGTGCCAGGGCAGGTCAAGAGACCCAGTACTTC,CSARAGQETQYF
few,TRBV7-9,TRBD1,TRBJ2-7,TGTGCCAGCAGCTTCCCGACAGGGTATTCCTACGAGCAGTACTTC,CASSFPTGYSYEQYF
few,TRBV7-8,-,TRBJ1-1,TGTGCCAGCACCCACTTCGCAGGGCAGAACACTGAAGCTTTCTTT,CASTHFAGQNTEAFF
-,TRBV7-2,TRBD2,TRBJ2-7,TGTGCCAGCAGCTCTCTCCCGGGACTAGCGGGTGGCTTCTACGAGCAGTACTTC,CASSSLPGLAGGFYEQYF
few,TRBV12-3/TRBV12-4,-,TRBJ2-7,TGTGCCAGCAGTCCGGGGGTGGAGCAGTACTTC,CASSPGVEQYF
-,TRBV7-2,-,TRBJ2-3,TGTGCCTGGGGGAGCGGAAGCACAGATACGCAGTATTTT,CAWGSGSTDTQYF
-,TRBV5-1,TRBD1,TRBJ1-1,TGCGCCAGCAGCCGAGACAGGGTTTCGAACACTGAAGCTTTCTTT,CASSRDRVSNTEAFF
many,TRBV7-9,-,TRBJ2-3,TGTGCCAGCAGCTTAGTTGAAGATACGCAGTATTTT,CASSLVEDTQYF
once,TRBV11-2,-,TRBJ2-3,TGTGCCAGCAGCCAACTGGGGGGGCGAACAGATACGCAGTATTTT,CASSQLGGRTDTQYF
-,TRBV7-3,-,TRBJ2-2,TGTGCCAGCAAGAGCGAGGTGAACACCGGGGAGCTGTTTTTT,CASKSEVNTGELFF
-,TRBV4-3,TRBD2,TRBJ2-3,TGCGCCAGCAGCCTGAGAGCGGGATATTCTTCAGATACGCAGTATTTT,CASSLRAGYSSDTQYF
few,TRBV2,TRBD1,TRBJ2-7,TGTGCCAGCAGTATGACAGGGGGACAGTACTTC,CASSMTGGQYF
-,TRBV19,TRBD2,TRBJ2-1,TGTGCCAGTAGTATTCCTCCGGGGGGGTACAATGAGCAGTTCTTC,CASSIPPGGYNEQFF
-,TRBV18,-,TRBJ2-5,TGTGCCAGCTCACGACAGAGTCAAGAGACCCAGTACTTC,CASSRQSQETQYF
few,TRBV7-2,-,TRBJ2-5,TGTGCCAGCAGCCCGGTTTGGGGGGGCAAGGAGACCCAGTACTTC,CASSPVWGGKETQYF
-,TRBV2,-,TRBJ2-7,TGTGCCAGCAAGGATAGGGTCTCCCTCTACGAGCAGTACTTC,CASKDRVSLYEQYF
-,TRBV6-2/TRBV6-3,-,TRBJ1-2,TGTGCCAGCACTGAAACCCGAAGGGGCCGGGGCTATGGCTACACCTTC,CASTETRRGRGYGYTF
-,TRBV6-5,-,TRBJ2-1,TGTGCCAGCAGTTACGGTCTAGCTAGAGACAATGAGCAGTTCTTC,CASSYGLARDNEQFF
-,TRBV6-2/TRBV6-3,-,TRBJ2-2,TGTGCCAGCAGCCCCAAGGTGGCAGGGACCGGGGAGCTGTTTTTT,CASSPKVAGTGELFF
-,TRBV29-1,-,TRBJ1-5,TGCAGCGTTAATTTCCAGCCCCAGCATTTT,CSVNFQPQHF
-,TRBV4-3,-,TRBJ2-5,TGCGCCAGCAGCCAAGATTGGGGACCCGGCGGGCTAAGGGAGACCCAGTACTTC,CASSQDWGPGGLRETQYF
few,TRBV7-9,-,TRBJ1-2,TGTGCCAGCAGCCTAAAAACAGGGACCGACTATGGCTACACCTTC,CASSLKTGTDYGYTF
-,TRBV6-4,-,TRBJ2-1,TGTGCCAGCAGTGACTCGGGCCGGTCGGGATACAATGAGCAGTTCTTC,CASSDSGRSGYNEQFF
many,TRBV4-2,-,TRBJ2-7,TGTGCCAGCAGCCAAGATCGTCCCTCCCAGTCACCATACTCCGAGCAGTACTTC,CASSQDRPSQSPYSEQYF
few,TRBV6-2/TRBV6-3,-,TRBJ2-3,TGTGCCAGCGGGAGTGACACAGATACGCAGTATTTT,CASGSDTDTQYF
few,TRBV7-8,TRBD2,TRBJ2-5,TGTGCCAGCAGCTTGCCGGGACTAGCGATCGAGACCCAGTACTTC,CASSLPGLAIETQYF
-,TRBV7-2,-,TRBJ1-1,TGTGCCAGCAGCTTAGAGGGAACCCATGAAGCTTTCTTT,CASSLEGTHEAFF
-,TRBV20-1,TRBD1,TRBJ2-5,TGCAGTGCCCCGGGACAGGATGAAGAGACCCAGTACTTC,CSAPGQDEETQYF
-,TRBV12-3/TRBV12-4,-,TRBJ2-7,TGTGCCAGCAGTTTCTCTTCAGGTTACGAGCAGTACTTC,CASSFSSGYEQYF
-,TRBV6-5,-,TRBJ2-5,TGTGCCAGCAGTCCCCGTCGGACGGTGGAGACCCAGTACTTC,CASSPRRTVETQYF
few,TRBV6-5,-,TRBJ2-7,TGTGCCAGCAGTTACTTAGGAGGGTCCCACGAGCAGTACTTC,CASSYLGGSHEQYF
many,TRBV6-5,-,TRBJ2-5,TGTGCCAGCAGTTACTCGGGTTCAATAGAGGAAGAGACCCAGTACTTC,CASSYSGSIEEETQYF
few,TRBV29-1,-,TRBJ2-1,TGCAGCGTTAGCGGGTCCGCCTACAATGAGCAGTTCTTC,CSVSGSAYNEQFF
many,TRBV15,-,TRBJ2-1,TGTGCCACCAGCAGAGATACGAATGAGCAGTTCTTC,CATSRDTNEQFF
few,TRBV4-1,TRBD1,TRBJ2-7,TGCGCCAGCAGCCCTCAGGGGGGGACAGGGGGTGAGCAGTACTTC,CASSPQGGTGGEQYF
-,TRBV7-9,-,TRBJ1-1,TGTGCCAGCAGCTTAGTCATCCGGAATTTTGAAGCTTTCTTT,CASSLVIRNFEAFF
many,TRBV6-5,TRBD1,TRBJ2-2,TGTGCCAGCAGTTACACGGGACAGGGCGCCCGCGTGCGAGTATCCGGGGAGCTGTTTTTT,CASSYTGQGARVRVSGELFF
few,TRBV5-6,-,TRBJ2-7,TGTGCCAGCAGCTTCTCCGCGCCGCCCTACGAGCAGTACTTC,CASSFSAPPYEQYF
-,TRBV5-1,TRBD2,TRBJ2-7,TGCGCCAGCCGGGAGATGACTAGCGGGCTGTACGAGCAGTACTTC,CASREMTSGLYEQYF
-,TRBV4-3,-,TRBJ2-4,TGCGCCAGCAGCCAAGACAGGGGTATCCAAAACATTCAGTACTTC,CASSQDRGIQNIQYF
few,TRBV6-4,-,TRBJ2-1,TGTGCCAGCAGTGACACGGGCTATGAGCAGTTCTTC,CASSDTGYEQFF
-,TRBV20-1,-,TRBJ2-5,TGCAGTGCTAGGGTCGAGAGCGGAAGGGCACCGGGAGAGACCCAGTACTTC,CSARVESGRAPGETQYF
few,TRBV5-1,-,TRBJ1-2,TGCGCCAGCAGCTGGCACACGGGGCCTAACTATGGCTACACCTTC,CASSWHTGPNYGYTF
few,TRBV11-2,-,TRBJ1-4,TGTGCCAGCAGCTTAGATTCCGGGTTCGGTGAAAAACTGTTTTTT,CASSLDSGFGEKLFF
-,TRBV20-1,TRBD2,TRBJ2-7,TGCAGTGCTAGAGATTTTGGCGCCGGGAGGCGGGAGCAGTACTTC,CSARDFGAGRREQYF
few,TRBV9,TRBD2,TRBJ2-1,TGTGCCAGCAGCGTGCTAGCGGGACTCGGGAATGAGCAGTTCTTC,CASSVLAGLGNEQFF
-,TRBV10-3,-,TRBJ2-7,TGTGCCACCTGCACGGGGGGCAGCGCCTACGAGCAGTACTTC,CATCTGGSAYEQYF